This T cell receptor beta chain is drawn from a study of T cell responses to AZD1222 COVID-19 vaccine. The data were produced by immunoSEQ multiplex PCR, yet TCRdb's version contains in-frame clones alone and is incomplete. This repertoire shows more than 75,000 clones, approximately 91% found once; its top ten account for around 8%. Of note for this clone: Its matching antigen is unknown.

The study, taken as a whole, reports: Spike-specific TCR breadth and depth both grew after two AZD1222 doses.

The ends lost 2 bases at V and 9 bases at J; junction bases unmatched: 1. Germline V gene lookup returns CDR1 MDHEN and CDR2 SYDVKM. This CDR3 has 14 residues. This TCR came from an adult in good health. Sequences were derived from peripheral blood, sampled on day 0 of AZD1222 vaccination. This chain links TRBV28 with TRBJ1-6, with 10 bases lining up with TRBD1. CDR3 nucleotide sequence: TGTGCCAGCAGTTTAGGACAGGGGGTTTCACCCCTCCACTTT. Its translation is CASSLGQGVSPLHF.